The 10 T cell receptor beta chains below come from one sample, sequenced in a study of memory CD4+ T cells and cytomegalovirus serostatus. TCRdb's copy holds only in-frame clones and misses some; the assay was immunoSEQ multiplex PCR. This sample has nearly 50,000 clones, with more than 70% found just once. The sort gate was single viable CD3+CD4+CD8-CD45RO+ cells for memory CD4+ T cells. Sequences were obtained from memory CD4+ T cells from blood. The origin of the receptors is an adult in good health and CMV-seronegative.

The chain is built from TRBV2 and TRBJ2-7; D is possibly TRBD1 (6 bases). CDR3 length: 13 amino acids. In germline, CDR1 is SNHLY, CDR2 FYNNEI. With 6 bases removed from V and 2 bases from J, the gap between germline ends came to 11 bases. The CDR3 DNA sequence: TGTGCCAGCAGACTCGGACAGCCCTACGAGCAGTACTTC. Translation gives CASRLGQPYEQYF.

This clone was seen a handful of times. The chain links TRBV11-2 to TRBJ2-1, with D uncertain. Germline V gene data show CDR1 as SGHAT and CDR2 as FQNNGV. V was shortened by 2 bases and J by 0 bases, with 11 bases between the two germline ends. CDR3 length: 16 amino acids. CDR3 residues: CASSLRHDSSYNEQFF. CDR3 sequence (DNA): TGTGCCAGCAGCTTACGCCATGATAGCTCCTACAATGAGCAGTTCTTC. Full variable domain (missing parts from reference TRBV11-2 and TRBJ2-1): EAGVAQSPRYKIIEKRQSVAFWCNPISGHATLYWYQQILGQGPKLLIQFQNNGVVDDSQLPKDRFSAERLKGVDSTLKIQPAKLEDSAVYLCASSLRHDSSYNEQFFGPGTRLTVL.

The count of this clone is one. V and J are TRBV5-4 and TRBJ2-3; tentative D call: TRBD1 (5 bases). The CDR3 contains 15 residues. The ends were cut back, 5 bases at V and 4 bases at J, with 17 bases in the middle. Germline CDR1 and CDR2: SGHNT and YYREEE (reference sequence). The CDR3 region is CASSQDSLGADTQYF. For the CDR3, the DNA is TGTGCCAGCAGTCAAGACAGTCTGGGCGCAGATACGCAGTATTTT.

The chain recombines TRBV5-4 with TRBJ1-4; D remains unclear. V was cut by 0 bases and J by 2 bases, with 5 bases left in between. This CDR3 is built from 14 residues. Germline CDR1 SGHNT, CDR2 YYREEE (reference sequence). DNA of the CDR3: TGTGCCAGCAGCTTGGGGGAGACTAATGAAAAACTGTTTTTT. This encodes CASSLGETNEKLFF.

Only a few counts were recorded for this clone. The chain links TRBV5-1 to TRBJ1-3; D is unclear. Germline values: CDR1 SGHRS, CDR2 YFSETQ. CDR3 length equals 14 residues. V was shortened by 2 bases and J by 2 bases, with 8 bases between the two germline ends. In DNA form, the CDR3 reads TGCGCCAGCAGCTTTGACGGGGCTGGAAACACCATATATTTT. Protein product: CASSFDGAGNTIYF. Variable domain in full (rest from reference TRBV5-1 and TRBJ1-3): KAGVTQTPRYLIKTRGQQVTLSCSPISGHRSVSWYQQTPGQGLQFLFEYFSETQRNKGNFPGRFSGRQFSNSRSEMNVSTLELGDSALYLCASSFDGAGNTIYFGEGSWLTVV.

This clone was recorded a few times. The V call is TRBV4-2, the J call TRBJ1-2; no reliable D call. Trimming took 0 bases from V and 0 from J, leaving 5 bases between them. The CDR3 consists of 14 residues. The germline CDR1 and CDR2 sequences are LGHNA and YNFKEQ. In DNA form, the CDR3 reads TGTGCCAGCAGCCAAGACAGGACTAACTATGGCTACACCTTC. Its translation is CASSQDRTNYGYTF.

The chain recombines TRBV7-2 with TRBJ2-7, with 7 nucleotides matching TRBD1. CDR3 length equals 13 residues. The germline V gene has CDR1 SGHTA and CDR2 FQGNSA. J gave up 9 bases and V 5 bases, and 10 bases lay outside the gene matches. The chain's CDR3 is CASSPQGVVVQYF. Written as DNA, the CDR3 is TGTGCCAGCAGCCCCCAGGGGGTGGTGGTGCAGTACTTC.

The chain links TRBV6-5 to TRBJ2-2; D is possibly TRBD1 (6 bases). V lost 6 bases and J 0 bases, leaving 8 bases between the germline ends. The CDR3 totals 14 residues. Per the germline V gene, CDR1 is MNHEY and CDR2 is SVGAGI. The CDR3 loop is CASRRTANTGELFF. The CDR3 coding sequence is TGTGCCAGCAGACGGACAGCGAACACCGGGGAGCTGTTTTTT.

The gene calls are TRBV27 and TRBJ1-2; D unresolved. The V gene lost 8 bases and the J gene lost 0 bases, with 16 bases spanning the gap. This CDR3 has 15 amino acids. Per germline, CDR1 MNHEY and CDR2 SMNVEV (reference sequence). The CDR3 spells CASAFEGGANYGYTF. CDR3 sequence (DNA): TGTGCCAGCGCGTTTGAGGGCGGAGCTAACTATGGCTACACCTTC.

This clone was counted a few times. The chain couples TRBV13 to TRBJ1-2; 7 bases are shared with TRBD1. The CDR3 covers 13 residues. CDR1 and CDR2 (germline): PRHDT, FYEKMQ (reference sequence). V shed 2 bases and J 8 bases; nucleotides not matched to a gene: 5. In DNA form, the CDR3 reads TGTGCCAGCAGCTTAAGAGGGGGCCTAGGCTACACCTTC. Protein sequence: CASSLRGGLGYTF. The whole variable domain, filled in from reference TRBV13 and TRBJ1-2, reads AAGVIQSPRHLIKEKRETATLKCYPIPRHDTVYWYQQGPGQDPQFLISFYEKMQSDKGSIPDRFSAQQFSDYHSELNMSSLELGDSALYFCASSLRGGLGYTFGSGTRLTVV.